The 15 T cell receptor beta chains presented below share a single source sample, sequenced in a study of shared clonotypes between healthy human individuals. Generated by immunoSEQ multiplex PCR, the TCRdb table keeps only in-frame clones and is missing some. The table records approximately 620,000 clones, less than 98% of them present only once. The source material was naive CD4+ T cells sorted from blood. Subset defined: CD45RA+ positively selected. The receptors originated from a woman aged 30 to 39 in good health.

V usage is TRBV19 and J usage is TRBJ2-3, with TRBD2 identical over 7 bases. The germline V gene encodes CDR1 LNHDA and CDR2 SQIVND (reference sequence). The CDR3 covers 15 residues. V lost 2 bases, J lost 3 bases, and 5 bases stayed unmatched. The CDR3 nucleotides read TGTGCCAGTAGTATATCCTCCGGGAGGACAGATACGCAGTATTTT. Translating gives CASSISSGRTDTQYF. The whole variable domain, remainder taken from reference TRBV19 and TRBJ2-3, is DGGITQSPKYLFRKEGQNVTLSCEQNLNHDAMYWYRQDPGQGLRLIYYSQIVNDFQKGDIAEGYSVSREKKESFPLTVTSAQKNPTAFYLCASSISSGRTDTQYFGPGTRLTVL.

This chain links TRBV28 with TRBJ2-7; the D gene is possibly TRBD2 (5 bases). The V end lost 5 bases, the J end lost 7 bases, and 24 bases lay between the germline ends. The CDR3 is made up of 16 amino acids. The germline V gene has CDR1 MDHEN and CDR2 SYDVKM. DNA for the CDR3: TGTGCCAGCAGTGCCCCACTAGGTTCCCCCGTTTGGGAGCAGTACTTC. Its translation is CASSAPLGSPVWEQYF.

The rearrangement links TRBV10-2 to TRBJ2-7; 11 bases are a match to TRBD1. The V gene end was trimmed by 7 bases and the J gene end by 3 bases; junction bases not matched to a gene: 8. In germline, CDR1 is WSHSY, CDR2 SAAADI. The CDR3 sequence is 15 residues long. The CDR3 DNA is TGCGCCAGCAAATTTTCGGGACAGGGGGGCTACGAGCAGTACTTC. Translation: CASKFSGQGGYEQYF.

The rearrangement uses TRBV28 and TRBJ2-7, with D perhaps matching TRBD1 (5 bases). The CDR3 is 16 amino acids. Germline V lookup: CDR1 MDHEN, CDR2 SYDVKM. The ends were cut back, 6 bases at V and 4 bases at J, with 22 bases in the middle. The CDR3 nucleotides are TGTGCCAGCAGCTCCCTCGGACAATCCCATGTTTACGAGCAGTACTTC. Residues: CASSSLGQSHVYEQYF.

CDR3 loop: CASSTYEQYF. CDR3 in DNA: TGTGCCAGCAGCACCTACGAGCAGTACTTC. The chain has TRBV2 and TRBJ2-5; no reliable D call. The J call may not be correct, given that the DNA end is closer to TRBJ2-7. The CDR3 runs to 10 residues. CDR1 and CDR2 (germline): SNHLY, FYNNEI.

V gene TRBV19 combines with J gene TRBJ2-1; TRBD2 matches at 7 bases. CDR3 length: 14 residues. V lost 3 bases, J lost 6 bases, and 5 bases stayed unmatched. Germline V gives CDR1 LNHDA, CDR2 SQIVND (reference sequence). The CDR3 reads CASSMKGLTNEQFF. Here the CDR3 DNA reads TGTGCCAGTAGTATGAAGGGACTAACCAATGAGCAGTTCTTC.

Only a few counts were recorded for this clone. This chain uses TRBV6-1 with TRBJ1-2; 8 bases fit TRBD1. J was trimmed by 6 bases and V by 3 bases; bases with no gene match: 0. The CDR3 consists of 12 residues. Germline lookup yields CDR1 MNHNS and CDR2 SASEGT. The CDR3 nucleotides read TGTGCCAGCAGTGACAGGGGGCATGGCTACACCTTC. This encodes CASSDRGHGYTF.

The V and J genes are TRBV28 and TRBJ1-1; D not resolved. Trimming cost V 3 bases and J 11 bases, with 13 bases left between them. This CDR3 comprises 12 residues. The germline CDR1 and CDR2 sequences are MDHEN and SYDVKM. Here the CDR3 reads CASSFSLVGAFF. The CDR3 coding sequence is TGTGCCAGCAGTTTTTCCTTAGTTGGGGCTTTCTTT.

The genes are TRBV4-1 and TRBJ2-3, with a tentative D call TRBD1 (5 bases). This CDR3 region has 15 residues. The ends were cut back, 6 bases at V and 0 bases at J, with 13 bases in the middle. CDR1 and CDR2 (germline): MGHRA, YSYEKL. CDR3 in amino acids: CASSQTGHSTDTQYF. CDR3 coding DNA: TGCGCCAGCAGTCAAACAGGACACAGCACAGATACGCAGTATTTT.

This clone was counted a single time. V is TRBV5-1 and J is TRBJ2-7; no definite D call. Germline V gene lookup returns CDR1 SGHRS and CDR2 YFSETQ. This CDR3 contains 13 residues. V was pared by 2 bases and J by 3 bases, with 9 bases between. The CDR3 nucleotides read TGCGCCAGCAGCTTACGCGATAACTACGAGCAGTACTTC. Protein sequence: CASSLRDNYEQYF.

V usage is TRBV6-1 and J usage is TRBJ1-4, with D possibly being TRBD1 (6 bases). V lost 2 bases to trimming and J lost 7 bases, with 14 bases between them. Germline CDR1 is MNHNS and CDR2 is SASEGT. This CDR3 has 15 amino acids. The CDR3 region has the DNA TGTGCCAGCAGTGAACCGGGGGCCGCAGGTGAAAAACTGTTTTTT. Protein sequence: CASSEPGAAGEKLFF.

The V gene is TRBV18, the J gene TRBJ2-7; D ambiguous. The germline CDR1 and CDR2 sequences are KGHSH and LQKENI. The CDR3 extends over 13 amino acids. The V and J ends lost 3 bases and 3 bases respectively, with 9 bases between them. CDR3 sequence (DNA): TGTGCCAGCTCACCGACGAGGAACTACGAGCAGTACTTC. As protein: CASSPTRNYEQYF.

The chain carries TRBV11-2 and TRBJ2-5; TRBD2 matches at 10 bases. The CDR3 has 16 amino acids. The germline gives CDR1 SGHAT, CDR2 FQNNGV. V shed 6 bases, J shed 1 base, and the junction held 8 bases outside the gene matches. The CDR3 DNA is TGTGCCAGCAGGAAAGGACTAGCGGAGTTCCAAGAGACCCAGTACTTC. Its translation: CASRKGLAEFQETQYF.

This rearrangement joins TRBV18 to TRBJ1-3; no clear D. CDR1 is KGHSH and CDR2 is LQKENI in the germline V gene. V was cut by 8 bases and J by 1 base, with 9 bases left in between. This CDR3 is built from 13 residues. CDR3 coding DNA: TGTGCCAGCCGCGACCCTTCTGGAAACACCATATATTTT. It translates to CASRDPSGNTIYF.

This clone was observed once. This chain links TRBV2 with TRBJ2-2; D might be TRBD2 (6 bases). Trimming took off 6 bases at V and 3 bases at J, with 11 bases between the two ends. The CDR3 loop spans 14 amino acids. CDR1 is SNHLY and CDR2 is FYNNEI in the germline V gene. CDR3: CASSRDFHTGELFF. Written as DNA, the CDR3 is TGTGCCAGCAGCCGGGACTTCCACACCGGGGAGCTGTTTTTT.